The source of this TCR beta chain is a study of T cell responses to AZD1222 COVID-19 vaccine. Study-wide context: The study pooled second doses at about 4 or about 12 weeks.

The repertoire was sequenced with immunoSEQ multiplex PCR; TCRdb's copy has only in-frame clones and lacks some. The data hold 95,000 to 100,000 clones, with around 94% observed a single time. The CDR3 runs to 15 residues. After removal of 5 bases from V and 0 bases from J, the junction contained 6 bases not matched to a gene. The V gene's germline CDR1 is MDHEN and CDR2 SYDVKM. A note on this clone: No antigen is known for it.

Study findings and constraints: Unmutated variant regions are reportedly targeted by nearly half of spike-specific TCRs.

The sample was peripheral blood, taken on day 0 of AZD1222 vaccination. This sequence was found in an adult in good health. This sequence joins TRBV28 and TRBJ1-1, with 7 bases that match TRBD1. The CDR3 DNA reads as TGTGCCAGCAGTATCTCAGGGGGTATGAACACTGAAGCTTTCTTT. It is translated as CASSISGGMNTEAFF.